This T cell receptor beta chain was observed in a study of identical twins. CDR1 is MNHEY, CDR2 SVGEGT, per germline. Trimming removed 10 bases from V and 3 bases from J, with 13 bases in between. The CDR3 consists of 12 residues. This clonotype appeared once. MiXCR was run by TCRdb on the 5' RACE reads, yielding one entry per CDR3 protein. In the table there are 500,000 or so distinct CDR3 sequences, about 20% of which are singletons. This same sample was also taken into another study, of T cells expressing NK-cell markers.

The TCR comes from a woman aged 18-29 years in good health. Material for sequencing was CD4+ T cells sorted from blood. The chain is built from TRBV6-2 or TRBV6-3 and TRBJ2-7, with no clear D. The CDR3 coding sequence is TGTGCCACCAAGCTGGGGAACTACGAGCAGTACTTC. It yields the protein CATKLGNYEQYF.